This T cell receptor beta chain is from a study of shared clonotypes between healthy human individuals. Notes on the study in general: Donor clonotype sharing was expected to depend on sequencing depth.

Regarding this clone: Its cognate antigen is unknown.

All the donors were Caucasian adults who lived in Nashville, Tennessee. The length of the CDR3 is 16 residues. Germline V lookup: CDR1 SGHNT, CDR2 YYREEE (reference sequence). V lost 0 bases and J 0 bases, leaving 13 bases between the germline ends. Clones were sequenced by immunoSEQ multiplex PCR, and TCRdb holds only the in-frame ones, with some missing. The sample holds approximately 350,000 clones, around 96% seen once. V and J are TRBV5-4 and TRBJ2-7; D not certain. The TCR sequence derives from a young man in good health. Specimen: memory CD8+ T cells sorted from blood. Subset reported: CD45RO+ cells pooled with CCR7-negative TemRA cells. CDR3 DNA: TGTGCCAGCAGCTTGGAGGTCGGGCGAAGCTCCTACGAGCAGTACTTC. Residues: CASSLEVGRSSYEQYF.